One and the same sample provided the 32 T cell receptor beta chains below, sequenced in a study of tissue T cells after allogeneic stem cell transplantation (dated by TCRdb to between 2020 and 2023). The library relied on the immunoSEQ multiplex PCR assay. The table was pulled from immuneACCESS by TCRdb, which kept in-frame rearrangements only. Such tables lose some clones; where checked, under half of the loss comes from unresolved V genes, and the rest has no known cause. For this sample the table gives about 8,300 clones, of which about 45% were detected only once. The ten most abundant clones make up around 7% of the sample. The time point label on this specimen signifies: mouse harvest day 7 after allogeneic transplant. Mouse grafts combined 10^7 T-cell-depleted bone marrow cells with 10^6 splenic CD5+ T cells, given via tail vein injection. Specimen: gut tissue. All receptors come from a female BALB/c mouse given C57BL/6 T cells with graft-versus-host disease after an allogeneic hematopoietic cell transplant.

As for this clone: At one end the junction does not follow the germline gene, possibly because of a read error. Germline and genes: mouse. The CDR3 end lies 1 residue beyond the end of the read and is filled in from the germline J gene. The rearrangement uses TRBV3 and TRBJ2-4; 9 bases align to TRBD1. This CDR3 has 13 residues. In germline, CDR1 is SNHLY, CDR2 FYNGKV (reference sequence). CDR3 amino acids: CAGSSDRGDTLYF. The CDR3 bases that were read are TGTGCCGGCAGCTCGGACAGGGGAGACACCTTGTAC.

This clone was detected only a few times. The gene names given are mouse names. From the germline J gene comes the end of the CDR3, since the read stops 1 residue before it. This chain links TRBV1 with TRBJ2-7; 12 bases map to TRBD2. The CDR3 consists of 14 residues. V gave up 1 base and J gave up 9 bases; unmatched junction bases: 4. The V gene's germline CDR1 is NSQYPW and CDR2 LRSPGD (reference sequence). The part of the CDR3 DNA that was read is TGCACCTGCAGTGCAGGGACTGGGGGGGGAAGACAGTAC. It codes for CTCSAGTGGGRQY. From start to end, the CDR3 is CTCSAGTGGGRQYF.

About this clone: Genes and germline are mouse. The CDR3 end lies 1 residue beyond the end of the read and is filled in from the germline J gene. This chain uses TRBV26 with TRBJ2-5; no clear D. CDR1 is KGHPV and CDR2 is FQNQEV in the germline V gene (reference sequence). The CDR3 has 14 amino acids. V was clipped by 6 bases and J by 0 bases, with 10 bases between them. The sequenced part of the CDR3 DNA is TGTGCCAGCAGCCTCAACAATAACCAAGACACCCAGTAC. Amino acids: CASSLNNNQDTQY. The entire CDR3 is CASSLNNNQDTQYF. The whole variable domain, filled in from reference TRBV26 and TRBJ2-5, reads NSKVIQTPRYLVKGQGQKAKMRCIPEKGHPVVFWYQQNKNNEFKFLINFQNQEVLQQIDMTEKRFSAECPSNSPCSLEIQSSEAGDSALYLCASSLNNNQDTQYFGPGTRLLVL.

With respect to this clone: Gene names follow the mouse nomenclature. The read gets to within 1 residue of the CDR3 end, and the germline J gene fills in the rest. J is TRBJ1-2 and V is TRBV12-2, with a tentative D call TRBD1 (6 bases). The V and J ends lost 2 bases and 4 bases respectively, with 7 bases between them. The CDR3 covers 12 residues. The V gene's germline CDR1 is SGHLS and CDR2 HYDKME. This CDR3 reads CASSPDSSDYTF. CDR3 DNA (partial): TGTGCCAGCTCTCCGGACAGCTCCGACTACACC. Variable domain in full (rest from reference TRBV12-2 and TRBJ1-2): NSGVVQSPRYIIKGKGERSILKCIPISGHLSVAWYQQTQGQELKFFIQHYDKMERDKGNLPSRFSVQQFDDYHSEMNMSALELEDSAVYFCASSPDSSDYTFGSGTRLLVI.

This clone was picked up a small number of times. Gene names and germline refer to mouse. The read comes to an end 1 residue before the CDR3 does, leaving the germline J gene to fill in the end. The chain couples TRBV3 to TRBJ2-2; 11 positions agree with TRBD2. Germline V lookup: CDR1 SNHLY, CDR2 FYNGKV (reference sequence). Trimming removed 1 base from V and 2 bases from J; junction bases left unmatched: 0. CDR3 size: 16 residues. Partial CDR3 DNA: TGTGCCAGCAGCTTAGGGACTGGGGGGAACACCGGGCAGCTCTAC. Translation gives CASSLGTGGNTGQLY. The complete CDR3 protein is CASSLGTGGNTGQLYF.

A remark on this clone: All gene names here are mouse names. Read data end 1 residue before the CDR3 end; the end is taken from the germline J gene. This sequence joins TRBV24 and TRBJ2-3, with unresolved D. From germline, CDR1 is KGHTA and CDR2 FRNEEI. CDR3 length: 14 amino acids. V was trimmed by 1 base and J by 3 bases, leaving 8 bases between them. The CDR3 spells CASSLSVGAETLYF. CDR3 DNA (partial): TGTGCCAGCAGTCTGTCGGTAGGGGCAGAAACGCTGTAT.

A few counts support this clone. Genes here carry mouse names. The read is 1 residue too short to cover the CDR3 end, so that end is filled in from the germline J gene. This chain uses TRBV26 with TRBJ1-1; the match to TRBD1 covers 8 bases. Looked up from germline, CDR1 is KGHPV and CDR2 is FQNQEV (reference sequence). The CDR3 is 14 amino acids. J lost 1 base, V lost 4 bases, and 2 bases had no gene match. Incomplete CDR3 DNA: TGTGCCAGCAGTCCCGGGACAGGGAACACAGAAGTCTTC. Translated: CASSPGTGNTEVF. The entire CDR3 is CASSPGTGNTEVFF.

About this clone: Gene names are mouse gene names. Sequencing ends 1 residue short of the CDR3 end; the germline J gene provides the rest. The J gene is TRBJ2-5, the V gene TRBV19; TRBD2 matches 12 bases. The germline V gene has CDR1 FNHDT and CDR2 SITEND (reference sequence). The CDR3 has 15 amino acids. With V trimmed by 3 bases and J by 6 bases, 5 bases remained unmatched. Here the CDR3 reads CASSTDWGGMDTQYF. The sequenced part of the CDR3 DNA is TGTGCCAGCAGTACCGACTGGGGGGGCATGGACACCCAGTAC.

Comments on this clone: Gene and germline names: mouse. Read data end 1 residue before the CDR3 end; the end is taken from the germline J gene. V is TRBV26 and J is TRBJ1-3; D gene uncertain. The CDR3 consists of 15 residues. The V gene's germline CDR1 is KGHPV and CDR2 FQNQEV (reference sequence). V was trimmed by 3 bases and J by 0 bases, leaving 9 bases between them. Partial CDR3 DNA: TGTGCCAGCAGTCTCGACAATAATTCTGGAAATACGCTCTAT. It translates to CASSLDNNSGNTLY. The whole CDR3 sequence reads CASSLDNNSGNTLYF.

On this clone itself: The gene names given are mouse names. The CDR3 DNA, read in part, is TGTGCCAGCTCTCTTGGACAGGGGGGAAATACGCTCTAT. It is translated as CASSLGQGGNTLY. The CDR3 in full is CASSLGQGGNTLYF. The chain joins TRBV12-1 to TRBJ1-3; 9 positions agree with TRBD1. The CDR3 end lies 1 residue beyond the end of the read and is filled in from the germline J gene. The length of the CDR3 is 14 residues. Germline CDR1 and CDR2: SGHSN and HYEKVE. J lost 4 bases, V lost 1 base, and 1 base had no gene match.

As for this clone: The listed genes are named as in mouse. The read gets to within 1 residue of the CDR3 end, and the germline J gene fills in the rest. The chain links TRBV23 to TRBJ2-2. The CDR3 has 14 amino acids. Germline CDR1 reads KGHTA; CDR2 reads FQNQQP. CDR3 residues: CSSSQLQNTGQLYF. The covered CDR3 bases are TGCTCCAGCAGTCAACTCCAAAACACCGGGCAGCTCTAC.

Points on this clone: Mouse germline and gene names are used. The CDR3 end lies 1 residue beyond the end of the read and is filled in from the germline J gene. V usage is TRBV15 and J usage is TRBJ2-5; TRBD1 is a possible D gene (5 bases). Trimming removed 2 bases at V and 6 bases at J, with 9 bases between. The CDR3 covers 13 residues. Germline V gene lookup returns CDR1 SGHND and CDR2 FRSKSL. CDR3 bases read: TGTGCCAGCAGTTTAAGGGGAATGGACACCCAGTAC. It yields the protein CASSLRGMDTQY. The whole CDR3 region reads CASSLRGMDTQYF.

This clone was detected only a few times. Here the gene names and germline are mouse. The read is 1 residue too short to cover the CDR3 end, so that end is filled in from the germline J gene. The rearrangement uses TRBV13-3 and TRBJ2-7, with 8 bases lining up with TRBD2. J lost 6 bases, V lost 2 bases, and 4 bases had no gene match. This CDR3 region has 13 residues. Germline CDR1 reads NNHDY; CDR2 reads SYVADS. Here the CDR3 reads CASSETGGFEQYF. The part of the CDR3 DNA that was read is TGTGCCAGCAGTGAAACTGGGGGTTTTGAACAGTAC.

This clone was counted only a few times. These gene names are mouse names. The sequenced CDR3 bases are TGTGCCAGCAGTATGGGGGGCACAGAAGTCTTC. This gives the protein CASSMGGTEVF. The CDR3 as a whole reads CASSMGGTEVFF. The chain recombines TRBV19 with TRBJ1-1, with D possibly matching TRBD1 (5 bases). The read ends 1 residue before the CDR3 terminus; that terminus is restored from the germline J gene. Per the germline V gene, CDR1 is FNHDT and CDR2 is SITEND (reference sequence). The length of the CDR3 is 12 residues. V dropped 2 bases and J dropped 4 bases, with 6 bases sitting between them.

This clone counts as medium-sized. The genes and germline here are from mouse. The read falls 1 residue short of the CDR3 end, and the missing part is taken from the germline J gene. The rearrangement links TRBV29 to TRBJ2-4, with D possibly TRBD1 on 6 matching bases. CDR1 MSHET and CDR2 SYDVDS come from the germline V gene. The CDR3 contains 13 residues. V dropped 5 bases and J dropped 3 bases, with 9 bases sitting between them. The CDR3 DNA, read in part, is TGTGCTAGCAGTCCGGGACAACAAAACACCTTGTAC. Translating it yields CASSPGQQNTLY. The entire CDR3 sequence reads CASSPGQQNTLYF.

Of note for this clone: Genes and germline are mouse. CDR3 loop: CGARVGTGAYEQYF. Incomplete CDR3 DNA: TGTGGTGCTAGGGTAGGGACAGGGGCTTATGAACAGTAC. The chain carries TRBV20 and TRBJ2-7; 10 positions match TRBD1. The CDR3 extends 1 residue past the end of the read, so its final part is completed from the germline J gene. With 1 base clipped from V and 4 bases from J, the junction kept 4 bases outside the gene matches. Germline V gene lookup returns CDR1 GFQATS and CDR2 STVNSAI. The CDR3 is 14 residues long.

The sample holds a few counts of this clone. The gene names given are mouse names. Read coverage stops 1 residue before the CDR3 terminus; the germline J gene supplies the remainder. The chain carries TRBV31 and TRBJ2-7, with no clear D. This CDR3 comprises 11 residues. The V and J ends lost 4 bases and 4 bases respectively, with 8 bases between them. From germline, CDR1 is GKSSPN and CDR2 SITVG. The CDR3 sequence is CAWNAEYEQYF. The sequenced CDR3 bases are TGTGCCTGGAATGCAGAGTATGAACAGTAC.

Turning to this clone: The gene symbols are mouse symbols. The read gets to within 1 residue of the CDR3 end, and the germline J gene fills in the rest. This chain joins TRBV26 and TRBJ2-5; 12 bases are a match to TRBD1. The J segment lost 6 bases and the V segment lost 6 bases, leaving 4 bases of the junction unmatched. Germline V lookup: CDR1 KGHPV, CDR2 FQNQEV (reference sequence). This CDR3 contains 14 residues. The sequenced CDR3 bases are TGTGCCAGCAGCCTGGGACAGGGGGCGGACACCCAGTAC. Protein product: CASSLGQGADTQY. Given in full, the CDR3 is CASSLGQGADTQYF.

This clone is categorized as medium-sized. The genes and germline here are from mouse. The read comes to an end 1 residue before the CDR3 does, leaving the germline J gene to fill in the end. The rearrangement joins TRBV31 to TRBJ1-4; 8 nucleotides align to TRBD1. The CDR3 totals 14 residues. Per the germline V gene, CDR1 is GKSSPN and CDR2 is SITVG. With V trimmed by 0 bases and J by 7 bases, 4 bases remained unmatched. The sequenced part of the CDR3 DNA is TGTGCCTGGAGTCTCCAGGGGGCCCGCGAAAGATTATTT. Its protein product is CAWSLQGARERLF. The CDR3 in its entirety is CAWSLQGARERLFF.

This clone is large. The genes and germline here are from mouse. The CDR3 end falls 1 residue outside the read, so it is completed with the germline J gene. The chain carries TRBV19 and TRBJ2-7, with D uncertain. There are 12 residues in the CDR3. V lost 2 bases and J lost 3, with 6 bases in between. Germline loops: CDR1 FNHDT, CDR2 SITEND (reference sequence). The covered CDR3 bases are TGTGCCAGCAGTATTTCGGGCTATGAACAGTAC. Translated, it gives CASSISGYEQY. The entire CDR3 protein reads CASSISGYEQYF.

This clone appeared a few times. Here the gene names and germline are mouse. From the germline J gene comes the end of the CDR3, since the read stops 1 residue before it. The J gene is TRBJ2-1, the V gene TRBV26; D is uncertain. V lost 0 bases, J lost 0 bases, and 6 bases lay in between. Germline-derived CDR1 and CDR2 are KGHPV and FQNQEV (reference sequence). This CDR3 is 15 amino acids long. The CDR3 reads CASSLSTNNYAEQFF. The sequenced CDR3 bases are TGTGCCAGCAGTCTGTCGACAAATAACTATGCTGAGCAGTTC.

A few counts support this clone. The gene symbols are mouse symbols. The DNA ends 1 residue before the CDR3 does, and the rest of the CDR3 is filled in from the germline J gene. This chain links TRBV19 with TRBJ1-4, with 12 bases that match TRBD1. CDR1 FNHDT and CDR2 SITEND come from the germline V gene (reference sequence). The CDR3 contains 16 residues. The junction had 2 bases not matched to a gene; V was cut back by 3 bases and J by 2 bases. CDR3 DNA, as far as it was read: TGTGCCAGCAGTAGGGGGACAGGGGGCTCCAACGAAAGATTATTT. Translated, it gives CASSRGTGGSNERLF. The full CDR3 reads CASSRGTGGSNERLFF.

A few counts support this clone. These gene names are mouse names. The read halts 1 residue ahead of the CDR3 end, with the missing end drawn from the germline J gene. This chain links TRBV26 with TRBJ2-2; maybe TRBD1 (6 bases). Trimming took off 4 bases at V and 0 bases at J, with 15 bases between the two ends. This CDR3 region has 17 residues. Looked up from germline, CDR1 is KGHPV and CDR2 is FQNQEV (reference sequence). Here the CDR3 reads CASSPPPGQANTGQLYF. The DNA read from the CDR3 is TGTGCCAGCAGTCCACCTCCGGGACAAGCAAACACCGGGCAGCTCTAC.

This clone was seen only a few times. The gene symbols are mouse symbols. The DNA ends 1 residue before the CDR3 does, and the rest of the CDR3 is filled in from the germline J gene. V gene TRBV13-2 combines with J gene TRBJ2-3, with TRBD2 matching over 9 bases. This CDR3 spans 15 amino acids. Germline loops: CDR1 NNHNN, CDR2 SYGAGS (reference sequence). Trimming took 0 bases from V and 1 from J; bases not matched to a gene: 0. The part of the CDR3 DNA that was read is TGTGCCAGCGGTGATGACTGGGGGGGTGCAGAAACGCTGTAT. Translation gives CASGDDWGGAETLY. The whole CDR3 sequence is CASGDDWGGAETLYF.

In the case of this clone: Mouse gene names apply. CDR3 loop: CASSLVLGGPAETLYF. The part of the CDR3 DNA that was read is TGTGCCAGCTCTCTCGTACTGGGGGGGCCTGCAGAAACGCTGTAT. The V gene is TRBV12-1, the J gene TRBJ2-3; 11 positions agree with TRBD2. The read finishes 1 residue shy of the CDR3 end, and the germline J gene is used to complete it. The length of the CDR3 is 16 residues. Germline lookup yields CDR1 SGHSN and CDR2 HYEKVE. V lost 0 bases to trimming and J lost 2 bases; unmatched junction nucleotides: 3.

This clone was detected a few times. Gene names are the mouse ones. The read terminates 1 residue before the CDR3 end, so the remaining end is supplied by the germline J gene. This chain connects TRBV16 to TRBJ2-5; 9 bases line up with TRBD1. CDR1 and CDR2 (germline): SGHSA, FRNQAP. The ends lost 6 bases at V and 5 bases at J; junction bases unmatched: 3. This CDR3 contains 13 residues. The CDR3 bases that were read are TGTGCAAGCAGAACAGGGGGCAGAGACACCCAGTAC. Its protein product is CASRTGGRDTQY. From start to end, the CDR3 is CASRTGGRDTQYF.

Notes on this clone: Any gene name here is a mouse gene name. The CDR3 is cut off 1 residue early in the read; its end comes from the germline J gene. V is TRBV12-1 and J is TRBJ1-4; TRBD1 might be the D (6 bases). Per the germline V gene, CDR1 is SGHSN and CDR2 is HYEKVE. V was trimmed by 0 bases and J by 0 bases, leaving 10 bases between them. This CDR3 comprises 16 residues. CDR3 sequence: CASSLEDRLSNERLFF. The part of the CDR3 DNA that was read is TGTGCCAGCTCTCTCGAGGACAGACTTTCCAACGAAAGATTATTT.

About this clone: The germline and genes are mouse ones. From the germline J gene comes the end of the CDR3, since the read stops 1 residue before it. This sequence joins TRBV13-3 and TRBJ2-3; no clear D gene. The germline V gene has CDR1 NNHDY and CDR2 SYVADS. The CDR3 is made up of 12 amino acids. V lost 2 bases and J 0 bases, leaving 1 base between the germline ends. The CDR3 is CASSDSAETLYF. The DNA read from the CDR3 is TGTGCCAGCAGTGACAGTGCAGAAACGCTGTAT.

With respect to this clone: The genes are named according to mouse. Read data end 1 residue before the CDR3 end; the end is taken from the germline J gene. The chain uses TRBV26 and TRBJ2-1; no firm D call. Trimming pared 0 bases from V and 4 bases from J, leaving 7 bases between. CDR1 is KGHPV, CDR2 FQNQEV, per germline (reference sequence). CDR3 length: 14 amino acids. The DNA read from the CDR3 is TGTGCCAGCAGTCTGTCGAATGGGTATGCTGAGCAGTTC. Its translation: CASSLSNGYAEQF. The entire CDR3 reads CASSLSNGYAEQFF. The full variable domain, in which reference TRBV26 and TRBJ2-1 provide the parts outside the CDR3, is NSKVIQTPRYLVKGQGQKAKMRCIPEKGHPVVFWYQQNKNNEFKFLINFQNQEVLQQIDMTEKRFSAECPSNSPCSLEIQSSEAGDSALYLCASSLSNGYAEQFFGPGTRLTVL.

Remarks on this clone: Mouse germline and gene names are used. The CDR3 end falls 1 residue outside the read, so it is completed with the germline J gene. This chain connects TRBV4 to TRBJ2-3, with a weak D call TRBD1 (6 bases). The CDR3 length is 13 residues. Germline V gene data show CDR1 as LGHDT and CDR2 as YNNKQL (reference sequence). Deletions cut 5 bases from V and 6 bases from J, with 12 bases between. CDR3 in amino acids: CASSLLRGETLYF. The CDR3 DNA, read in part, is TGTGCCAGCAGCCTACTCAGGGGCGAAACGCTGTAT.

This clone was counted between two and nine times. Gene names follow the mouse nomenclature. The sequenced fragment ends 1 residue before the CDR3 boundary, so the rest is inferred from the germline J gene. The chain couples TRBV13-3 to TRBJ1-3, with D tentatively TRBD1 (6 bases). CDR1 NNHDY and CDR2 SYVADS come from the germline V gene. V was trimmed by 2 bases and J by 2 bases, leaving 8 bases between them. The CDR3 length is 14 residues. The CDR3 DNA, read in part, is TGTGCCAGCAGTGAGCGACAGGCTGGAAATACGCTCTAT. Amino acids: CASSERQAGNTLY. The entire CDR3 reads CASSERQAGNTLYF.

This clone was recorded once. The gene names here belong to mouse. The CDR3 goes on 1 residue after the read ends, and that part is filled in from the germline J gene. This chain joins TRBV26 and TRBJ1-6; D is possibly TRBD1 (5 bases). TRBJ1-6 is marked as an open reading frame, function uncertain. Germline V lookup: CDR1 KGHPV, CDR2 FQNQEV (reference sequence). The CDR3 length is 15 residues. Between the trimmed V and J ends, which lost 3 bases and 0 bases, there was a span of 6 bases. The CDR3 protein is CASSLDSSYNSPLYF. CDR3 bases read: TGTGCCAGCAGTCTCGACAGTTCCTATAATTCGCCCCTCTAC.